This T cell receptor (beta chain) came from a study of shared clonotypes between healthy human individuals. Findings and limits, study-wide: Larger richness was generally estimated for naive than memory subsets.

Germline lookup yields CDR1 MDHEN and CDR2 SYDVKM. V lost 5 bases, J lost 4 bases, and 12 bases lay in between. This CDR3 is 14 amino acids long. Naive CD8 populations comprised CD45RO-negative cells positively selected for CCR7, excluding terminally differentiated effector memory CD45RA+ cells. Healthy adults negative for HIV, lacking recent acute infections or vaccinations, served as donors. Nashville, Tennessee was home to all donors, who were Caucasian adults. Across several immunoSEQ plates, the genomic DNA of each subset was split evenly. The data were produced by immunoSEQ multiplex PCR, yet TCRdb's version contains in-frame clones alone and is incomplete. The sample has about 2 million clones; less than 95% are singletons. This clone was counted a single time. The target antigen is unknown.

Sequenced: naive CD8+ T cells sorted from blood. The V and J genes are TRBV28 and TRBJ2-1; D is perhaps TRBD2 (5 bases). The origin of this receptor is a man aged 18 to 30 in good health. The CDR3 DNA reads as TGTGCCAGCAGTCTAGCAGTGTTGTACAATGAGCAGTTCTTC. This translates into CASSLAVLYNEQFF.